A single sample gave rise to the 18 T cell receptor beta chains below, sequenced in a study of tumor-infiltrating lymphocytes in primary liver carcinoma. From around 500 ng total RNA, TCR beta cDNA was generated with a primer in the constant region. Nested multiplex PCR, run for three rounds with slightly modified ARM-PCR, yielded TCR beta libraries. Running 9 to 10 cycles apiece, the first two PCR rounds relied on TRBV1-TRBV30 forward primers together with a C-beta reverse primer. TCRdb reprocessed the multiplex PCR reads via MiXCR and lists one record per CDR3 protein. The table includes about 210,000 distinct CDR3 sequences, about 85% detected once. Co-extraction of both nucleic acids (RNA and DNA) used about 18-31 mg of unsorted bulk tissue. What was sequenced was tumor tissue from primary liver carcinoma. These receptors were collected from a man in his forties or fifties with primary liver carcinoma and hepatitis B virus infection.

At least ten counts were recorded for this clonotype. No conserved phenylalanine or tryptophan is present at the end of the CDR3, so a read error is the likely explanation. The chain uses TRBV12-3 or TRBV12-4 and TRBJ2-7; D may correspond to TRBD1 or TRBD2 (7 bases each). The CDR3 extends over 15 amino acids. V dropped 4 bases and J dropped 6 bases, with 19 bases sitting between them. CDR3: CASSSRQTGRGEQYL. CDR3 in DNA: TGTGCCAGCAGTTCACGTCAGACAGGGAGGGGCGAGCAGTACCTC.

This chain joins TRBV11-1 and TRBJ2-4, with 13 positions matching TRBD2. V gave up 10 bases and J gave up 4 bases; unmatched junction bases: 13. The CDR3 totals 17 residues. CDR1 is SGHAT and CDR2 is FQDESV in the germline V gene (reference sequence). The CDR3 region is CAISFLGTSGTKNIQYF. The CDR3 region has the DNA TGTGCCATCAGTTTTCTCGGGACTAGCGGGACTAAAAACATTCAGTACTTC.

As concerns this clonotype: Mismatch with germline at one junction end may stem from a read error. The rearrangement links TRBV6-2 or TRBV6-3 to TRBJ2-7; TRBD2 agrees at 9 bases. CDR1 is MNHEY and CDR2 is SVGEGT in the germline V gene. The CDR3 runs 15 residues. CDR3 loop: CVSSYSAGGQNEHYF. The CDR3 nucleotides are TGTGTCAGCAGTTACTCGGCGGGAGGGCAGAACGAGCATTACTTC.

Concerning this clonotype itself: The junction does not match germline at one end; this may be a read error. This chain connects TRBV29-1 to TRBJ2-1; D might be TRBD1 or TRBD2, each matching 5 bases. Germline V gene sequence: CDR1 SQVTM, CDR2 ANQGSEA. The CDR3 has 17 amino acids. CDR3 bases: TGCAGCGTTGAAGGAAGGGGCCCAGCGGAGATCTACAATGGGCAGTTCTTC. Its translation: CSVEGRGPAEIYNGQFF.

Points on this clonotype: An end of the junction differs from the germline gene, which may be a read error. The V call is TRBV7-3, the J call TRBJ2-3; D may be TRBD2 (6 bases). The CDR3 consists of 16 residues. The V gene's germline CDR1 is SGHTA and CDR2 FQGTGA. CDR3 coding DNA: TGTGCCAGCAGCTCCTCCGCGACTAGTAGGGGAGATACGCTGTATTTT. This codes for CASSSSATSRGDTLYF.

Worth noting for this clonotype: At one boundary the junction diverges from the germline segment, which might be a read error. This chain connects TRBV29-1 to TRBJ2-1; 10 bases are a match to TRBD2. Germline loops: CDR1 SQVTM, CDR2 ANQGSEA. This CDR3 is 15 amino acids long. The CDR3 loop reads CSVDSQREGYNELFF. The CDR3 coding sequence is TGCAGCGTTGATTCTCAGCGGGAGGGCTACAATGAGCTGTTCTTC.

Concerning this clonotype: One end of the junction fails to match germline, which may point to a read error. The chain uses TRBV11-1 and TRBJ2-1; D might be TRBD1 or TRBD2, each matching 5 bases. The CDR3 length is 15 residues. Germline V gene sequence: CDR1 SGHAT, CDR2 FQDESV (reference sequence). CDR3: CARSFQGPLDNEEFF. The DNA of the CDR3 is TGTGCCAGAAGTTTCCAGGGACCGCTGGACAATGAGGAGTTCTTC.

Turning to this clonotype: At one end, the junction sequence differs from germline, possibly due to a read error. The rearrangement links TRBV29-1 to TRBJ1-2; D gene uncertain. Germline CDR1 and CDR2: SQVTM and ANQGSEA. This CDR3 comprises 10 residues. The CDR3 bases are TGCAGCGTTGACTACTATGGCTACAGCTTC. Amino acid sequence: CSVDYYGYSF.

The genes are TRBV11-1 and TRBJ1-6; D is ambiguous. CDR1 and CDR2 from the germline V gene are SGHAT and FQDESV (reference sequence). The CDR3 is 13 amino acids. Trimming shortened V by 10 bases and J by 9 bases, and 16 bases separated the two germline ends. CDR3: CANGRALVSPLHF. The CDR3 bases are TGTGCCAACGGCCGGGCACTGGTTTCACCCCTCCACTTT.

As regards this clonotype: Because it lacks the conserved phenylalanine or tryptophan at the end, this CDR3 is likely a read error. The rearrangement uses TRBV29-1 and TRBJ2-3; no reliable D call. Germline lookup yields CDR1 SQVTM and CDR2 ANQGSEA. The CDR3 is 11 amino acids. CDR3 loop: CNVGFSDTQYL. The DNA for the CDR3 is TGCAACGTTGGGTTTTCAGATACGCAGTATCTT.

Worth noting for this clonotype: Relative to the germline gene, one junction end is altered; a read error may explain this. J is TRBJ1-5 and V is TRBV6-6; no definite D call. Germline V gene lookup returns CDR1 MNHNY and CDR2 SVGAGI (reference sequence). The CDR3 is made up of 17 amino acids. This CDR3 reads CVSSPHLDDRFNQPRHF. Written as DNA, the CDR3 is TGTGTCAGCAGCCCCCACCTGGACGATCGCTTCAATCAGCCCCGGCATTTT.

This chain connects TRBV29-1 to TRBJ1-2, with no clear D. The CDR3 consists of 14 residues. With 1 base removed from V and 0 bases from J, the gap between germline ends came to 9 bases. From germline, CDR1 is SQVTM and CDR2 ANQGSEA. CDR3: CSVEGLITNYGYTF. The CDR3 region has the DNA TGCAGCGTTGAAGGTCTGATTACTAACTATGGCTACACCTTC.

V gene TRBV29-1 combines with J gene TRBJ2-7, with D uncertain. CDR3 length: 13 residues. Germline CDR1 is SQVTM and CDR2 is ANQGSEA. Trimming removed 6 bases at V and 6 bases at J, with 18 bases between. The CDR3 bases are TGCAGCGTCCGTGGGCCAACTAATCCCGAGCAGTACTTC. Translated, it gives CSVRGPTNPEQYF.

Points on this clonotype: The conserved phenylalanine or tryptophan is not found at the CDR3 terminus, so this likely reflects a read error. The DNA is omitted, as the CDR3 cannot be located on it reliably, and the CDR3 follows TCRdb's listing. The chain employs TRBV29-1 and TRBJ2-1. Germline loops: CDR1 SQVTM, CDR2 ANQGSEA. The CDR3 is 11 amino acids in total, end residues counted. CDR3 residues: CSVGKANERFL.

The J gene is TRBJ2-1, the V gene TRBV5-6; TRBD2 matches 14 bases. J lost 6 bases, V lost 5 bases, and 13 bases had no gene match. The CDR3 totals 18 residues. The germline gives CDR1 SGHDT, CDR2 YYEEEE. DNA of the CDR3: TGTGCCAGCAGACGGGGACTAGCGGGAGTTTTGACCTCCAATGAGCAGTTCTTC. Translation gives CASRRGLAGVLTSNEQFF.

As to this clonotype: At one boundary the junction diverges from the germline segment, which might be a read error. The rearrangement links TRBV12-3 or TRBV12-4 to TRBJ1-5; possibly TRBD1 for D (5 bases). The CDR3 runs 14 residues. The CDR3, as DNA: TGTACCAGCAGTTTCAGGGTGTCGGAGCAGCCCCAGCAATTT. Protein sequence: CTSSFRVSEQPQQF.

This chain uses TRBV4-2 with TRBJ2-7; D ambiguous. V was shortened by 0 bases and J by 4 bases, with 13 bases between the two germline ends. The germline V gene encodes CDR1 LGHNA and CDR2 YNFKEQ. The CDR3 loop spans 15 amino acids. CDR3 residues: CASSQDTGSQYEQYF. The DNA for the CDR3 is TGTGCCAGCAGCCAAGACACTGGGTCTCAGTACGAGCAGTACTTC.

Concerning this clonotype itself: One base away lies a much larger clone, so this may be a sequencing read error. This chain connects TRBV5-4 to TRBJ1-1, with D unclear. V was pared by 4 bases and J by 4 bases, with 17 bases between. This CDR3 is 15 amino acids long. Germline CDR1 is SGHNT and CDR2 is YYREEE (reference sequence). The CDR3 DNA reads TGTGCCAGCAGCACGCCCGCGGGTAAGATCACTGAAGCTTTCTTT. It specifies CASSTPAGKITEAFF.